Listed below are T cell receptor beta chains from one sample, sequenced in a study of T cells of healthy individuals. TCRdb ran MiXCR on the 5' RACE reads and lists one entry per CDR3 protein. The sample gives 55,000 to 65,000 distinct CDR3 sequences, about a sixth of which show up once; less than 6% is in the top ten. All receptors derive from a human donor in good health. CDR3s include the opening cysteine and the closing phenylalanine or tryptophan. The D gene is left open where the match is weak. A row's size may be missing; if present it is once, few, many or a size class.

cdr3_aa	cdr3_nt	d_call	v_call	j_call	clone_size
CASRQEETQYF	TGTGCCAGCAGGCAAGAAGAGACCCAGTACTTC	-	TRBV6-1	TRBJ2-5	few
CASSQGWYEQYF	TGTGCCAGCAGCCAAGGGTGGTACGAGCAGTACTTC	-	TRBV3-1	TRBJ2-7	-
CASSLPLGNEQYF	TGTGCCAGCAGCCTACCTTTGGGAAACGAGCAGTACTTC	-	TRBV28	TRBJ2-7	many
CASSPPNGGLNSPLHF	TGTGCCAGCTCACCACCGAACGGCGGTCTTAATTCACCCCTCCACTTT	-	TRBV18	TRBJ1-6	many
CASSLPPADTQYF	TGTGCCAGCAGCTTACCCCCGGCAGATACGCAGTATTTT	-	TRBV7-9	TRBJ2-3	many
CASTLDSSRGELFF	TGTGCCTCAACTCTGGACTCCTCACGGGGGGAGCTGTTTTTT	-	TRBV9	TRBJ2-2	many
CASSKEAGNYSTDTQYF	TGTGCCAGCAGCAAGGAAGCGGGCAACTATAGCACAGATACGCAGTATTTT	-	TRBV21-1	TRBJ2-3	few
CSVEPTGQGTMQYF	TGCAGCGTTGAACCCACGGGACAGGGGACGATGCAGTACTTC	TRBD1	TRBV29-1	TRBJ2-7	many
CSVEEQGSYRGQYF	TGCAGCGTGGAAGAACAGGGGAGCTACAGGGGGCAGTACTTC	TRBD1	TRBV29-1	TRBJ2-7	many
CASSQDFTAGETQYF	TGTGCCAGCAGCCAAGATTTTACGGCGGGAGAGACCCAGTACTTC	-	TRBV4-2	TRBJ2-5	many
CASAGRDNQPQHF	TGTGCCAGCGCGGGCAGGGATAATCAGCCCCAGCATTTT	-	TRBV6-5	TRBJ1-5	-
CASSERGTSGGLSSYEQYF	TGTGCCAGCAGTGAGAGAGGGACTAGCGGGGGCCTGAGCTCCTACGAGCAGTACTTC	TRBD2	TRBV25-1	TRBJ2-7	many
CASSLVDGTKNIQYF	TGCGCCAGCAGCTTGGTTGACGGGACGAAAAACATTCAGTACTTC	-	TRBV5-1	TRBJ2-4	few
CSATPDPTGEAFF	TGCAGTGCCACCCCGGATCCGACAGGGGAAGCTTTCTTT	TRBD1	TRBV20-1	TRBJ1-1	-
CASSHQHLQGYQETQYF	TGCGCCAGCAGCCACCAACACTTACAGGGGTACCAAGAGACCCAGTACTTC	TRBD1	TRBV4-1	TRBJ2-5	many
CASRHQCRKSGGHPFQETQYF	TGCGCCAGCAGGCATCAATGCCGTAAATCGGGGGGGCACCCCTTCCAAGAGACCCAGTACTTC	TRBD2	TRBV4-1	TRBJ2-5	few
CASSLEAENTGELFF	TGTGCCAGCAGCTTGGAGGCAGAGAACACCGGGGAGCTGTTTTTT	-	TRBV7-9	TRBJ2-2	many
CASSSPGLAGGPVETQYF	TGTGCCAGCAGCTCCCCGGGACTAGCGGGAGGGCCGGTAGAGACCCAGTACTTC	TRBD2	TRBV5-6	TRBJ2-5	-
CASSSVGEVNSEKLFF	TGCGCCAGCAGCTCAGTCGGGGAAGTTAATAGTGAAAAACTGTTTTTT	-	TRBV4-1	TRBJ1-4	many
CASSYGDGSYEQYF	TGTGCCAGCAGCTACGGGGACGGCTCCTACGAGCAGTACTTC	-	TRBV6-5	TRBJ2-7	few
CASRSDGNYGYTF	TGTGCCAGCAGGAGCGACGGAAACTATGGCTACACCTTC	-	TRBV27	TRBJ1-2	-
CATSDTGTPNHNEQFF	TGTGCCACCAGTGACACCGGGACCCCCAACCACAATGAGCAGTTCTTC	-	TRBV24-1	TRBJ2-1	once